The 8 T cell receptor beta chains below come from one sample, sequenced in a study of blood T cell repertoires in COVID-19. Profiling relied on immunoSEQ multiplex PCR, and the TCRdb table lists in-frame clones only, not all of them. The sample contains 200,000 to 250,000 clones, around four fifths of which appear only once. The sample was peripheral blood. These receptors all stem from a woman aged 50 to 60 with active or convalescent COVID-19.

This sequence joins TRBV5-6 and TRBJ1-4; the D gene is possibly TRBD1 (6 bases). Germline assignment: CDR1 SGHDT and CDR2 YYEEEE. V shed 4 bases and J shed 10 bases, with 17 bases lying between them. The CDR3 runs 14 residues. The CDR3 DNA is TGTGCCAGCAGCGCCCCGCAACAGGGCGGAAAACTGTTTTTT. This encodes CASSAPQQGGKLFF.

The V call is TRBV29-1, the J call TRBJ1-1; 8 bases fit TRBD1. CDR3 length: 11 residues. Germline V gene lookup returns CDR1 SQVTM and CDR2 ANQGSEA. V gave up 7 bases and J gave up 5 bases; unmatched junction bases: 3. CDR3 sequence (DNA): TGCAGCGGTGGACAGGGTACTGAAGCTTTCTTT. Translated, it gives CSGGQGTEAFF.

V and J are TRBV6-5 and TRBJ2-7; 7 bases map to TRBD1. The CDR3 runs to 13 residues. Trimming took 6 bases from V and 7 from J; bases not matched to a gene: 9. Per the germline V gene, CDR1 is MNHEY and CDR2 is SVGAGI. CDR3 region: CASRTTGVGEQYF. CDR3 nucleotide sequence: TGTGCCAGCAGGACTACAGGGGTAGGGGAGCAGTACTTC.

This chain uses TRBV2 with TRBJ2-2; 7 bases are shared with TRBD2. The V segment lost 11 bases and the J segment 2 bases; nucleotides outside the gene matches: 14. Germline V lookup: CDR1 SNHLY, CDR2 FYNNEI. CDR3 length: 16 residues. The CDR3 sequence is CAADRVSGANTGELFF. DNA of the CDR3: TGTGCCGCCGATCGAGTGAGCGGGGCTAACACCGGGGAGCTGTTTTTT.

The chain has TRBV6-5 and TRBJ1-5, with unresolved D. Germline values: CDR1 MNHEY, CDR2 SVGAGI. V was cut by 6 bases and J by 5 bases, with 17 bases left in between. The CDR3 is 15 amino acids. The CDR3 region is CASSLYRSEDQPQHF. The CDR3 DNA follows: TGTGCCAGCAGCTTGTATAGGTCAGAGGATCAGCCCCAGCATTTT.

The genes are TRBV6-5 and TRBJ1-2; tentative D call: TRBD1 (6 bases). Germline values: CDR1 MNHEY, CDR2 SVGAGI. The ends were cut back, 7 bases at V and 8 bases at J, with 20 bases in the middle. The CDR3 runs to 14 residues. CDR3 protein: CASTTPDGRGGYTF. In nucleotides, the CDR3 is TGTGCCAGCACCACCCCGGACGGTAGGGGGGGCTACACCTTC.

This clone was observed once. The V call is TRBV6-6, the J call TRBJ2-1; TRBD2 matches at 9 bases. The CDR3 is 15 amino acids. The J segment lost 0 bases and the V segment lost 10 bases, leaving 7 bases of the junction unmatched. In germline, CDR1 is MNHNY, CDR2 SVGAGI (reference sequence). The CDR3 here is CATVAGGSSYNEQFF. CDR3 sequence (DNA): TGTGCCACCGTCGCGGGGGGGAGCTCCTACAATGAGCAGTTCTTC.

The V gene is TRBV5-1, the J gene TRBJ2-5; D may be TRBD2 (5 bases). Germline V lookup: CDR1 SGHRS, CDR2 YFSETQ. With 0 bases removed from V and 1 base from J, the gap between germline ends came to 7 bases. The CDR3 has 14 amino acids. CDR3 protein: CASSLVGVQETQYF. The CDR3 region has the DNA TGCGCCAGCAGCTTGGTGGGAGTCCAAGAGACCCAGTACTTC.